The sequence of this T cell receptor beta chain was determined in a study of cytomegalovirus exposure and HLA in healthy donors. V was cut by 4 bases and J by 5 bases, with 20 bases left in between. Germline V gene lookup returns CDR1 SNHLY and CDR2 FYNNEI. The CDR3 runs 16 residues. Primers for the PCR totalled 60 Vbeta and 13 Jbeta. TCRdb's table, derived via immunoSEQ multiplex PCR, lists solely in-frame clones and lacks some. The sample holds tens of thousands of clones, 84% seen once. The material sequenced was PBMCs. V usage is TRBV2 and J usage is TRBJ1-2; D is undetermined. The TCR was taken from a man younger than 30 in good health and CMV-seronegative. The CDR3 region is CASSGQRMSGVYGYTF. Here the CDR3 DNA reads TGTGCCAGCAGTGGACAACGGATGTCCGGGGTTTATGGCTACACCTTC. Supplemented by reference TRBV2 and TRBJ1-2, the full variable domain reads EPEVTQTPSHQVTQMGQEVILRCVPISNHLYFYWYRQILGQKVEFLVSFYNNEISEKSEIFDDQFSVERPDGSNFTLKIRSTKLEDSAMYFCASSGQRMSGVYGYTFGSGTRLTVV.